Shown below are 15 T cell receptor beta chains from a single sample sequenced in a study of identical twins. TCRdb ran MiXCR on the 5' RACE reads and lists one entry per CDR3 protein. Counted here are 250,000 to 300,000 distinct CDR3 sequences, roughly 10% occurring once; the ten biggest clones make up about 7.1%. This sample also belongs to another study, concerning yellow fever vaccine responses in identical twins.

The sequencing input was CD8+ T cells sorted from blood. The origin of the receptors is a young woman in good health.

This clonotype was detected a few times. The V call is TRBV7-2, the J call TRBJ2-1; TRBD2 aligns across 13 bases. The CDR3 consists of 14 residues. Germline V CDR1 and CDR2: SGHTA, FQGNSA. The trim removed 3 bases at V and 9 bases at J, leaving 2 bases unmatched. CDR3 region: CASSFRLAGGEQFF. The CDR3 nucleotides are TGTGCCAGCAGCTTCCGACTAGCGGGGGGTGAGCAGTTCTTC.

This clonotype occurred a few times. V gene TRBV10-3 combines with J gene TRBJ2-7, with D uncertain. There are 15 residues in the CDR3. Trimming pared 3 bases from V and 3 bases from J, leaving 15 bases between. Germline lookup yields CDR1 ENHRY and CDR2 SYGVKD. As DNA, the CDR3 is TGTGCCATCAGTGACCCCCGGGTCCTAAACTACGAGCAGTACTTC. Encoded protein: CAISDPRVLNYEQYF.

This clonotype was observed many times. The chain has TRBV27 and TRBJ2-3, with 10 bases identical to TRBD2. The CDR3 contains 15 residues. The J segment lost 8 bases and the V segment lost 8 bases, leaving 13 bases of the junction unmatched. Per germline, CDR1 MNHEY and CDR2 SMNVEV (reference sequence). CDR3 residues: CASLICLAGVCTQYF. The CDR3 nucleotides read TGTGCCAGCCTGATCTGCCTAGCGGGGGTTTGTACGCAGTATTTT.

CDR3 amino acids: CASSKRKVVTGELFF. CDR3 nucleotide sequence: TGTGCCAGCAGCAAAAGGAAGGTAGTCACCGGGGAGCTGTTTTTT. V usage is TRBV21-1 and J usage is TRBJ2-2. TRBV21-1 is designated a pseudogene. The CDR3 totals 15 residues.

V is TRBV9 and J is TRBJ2-7; 8 bases align to TRBD1. The V gene end was trimmed by 4 bases and the J gene end by 6 bases; junction bases not matched to a gene: 6. The CDR3 runs to 13 residues. CDR1 SGDLS and CDR2 YYNGEE come from the germline V gene. The CDR3 reads CASSIQTGAEQYF. DNA for the CDR3: TGTGCCAGCAGCATTCAGACAGGGGCCGAGCAGTACTTC.

This chain joins TRBV29-1 and TRBJ2-1; 8 positions agree with TRBD1. V gave up 2 bases and J gave up 2 bases; unmatched junction bases: 2. The CDR3 covers 14 residues. In germline, CDR1 is SQVTM, CDR2 ANQGSEA. The CDR3 nucleotides read TGCAGCGTTGAAAAACAGGGGGCCTACAATGAGCAGTTCTTC. Its protein is CSVEKQGAYNEQFF.

This chain joins TRBV11-2 and TRBJ2-5; 9 bases are shared with TRBD2. V lost 1 base to trimming and J lost 3 bases; unmatched junction nucleotides: 12. The V gene's germline CDR1 is SGHAT and CDR2 FQNNGV. This CDR3 is 18 amino acids long. This chain's CDR3 is CASSLVLVAGERKETQYF. CDR3 coding DNA: TGTGCCAGCAGCTTAGTCTTAGTAGCGGGAGAACGCAAAGAGACCCAGTACTTC. The full variable domain, rest sourced from reference TRBV11-2 and TRBJ2-5, is EAGVAQSPRYKIIEKRQSVAFWCNPISGHATLYWYQQILGQGPKLLIQFQNNGVVDDSQLPKDRFSAERLKGVDSTLKIQPAKLEDSAVYLCASSLVLVAGERKETQYFGPGTRLLVL.

This clonotype was recorded at least ten times. The chain employs TRBV15 and TRBJ2-3, with a tentative D call TRBD2 (5 bases). The ends were cut back, 1 base at V and 3 bases at J, with 8 bases in the middle. The CDR3 sequence is 14 residues long. From germline, CDR1 is LNHNV and CDR2 YYDKDF (reference sequence). CDR3 amino acids: CATSRGAGTDTQYF. CDR3 DNA: TGTGCCACCAGCAGAGGTGCGGGTACAGATACGCAGTATTTT.

This clonotype was recorded a few times. The V gene is TRBV7-9, the J gene TRBJ1-2; D is possibly TRBD1 (5 bases). V lost 1 base to trimming and J lost 8 bases, with 17 bases between them. This CDR3 contains 15 residues. CDR1 SEHNR and CDR2 FQNEAQ come from the germline V gene (reference sequence). CDR3 amino acids: CASSLERAGWGGYTF. CDR3 DNA sequence: TGTGCCAGCAGCTTAGAGCGGGCAGGGTGGGGCGGCTACACCTTC.

This clonotype was observed at least ten times. The gene calls are TRBV4-1 and TRBJ2-7; TRBD2 matches 13 bases. Germline lookup yields CDR1 MGHRA and CDR2 YSYEKL. Trimming at V came to 0 bases and at J to 6 bases, leaving 11 bases not matched to a gene. The CDR3 is made up of 18 amino acids. The CDR3 spells CASSQDQLGLAGSGEQYF. Written as DNA, the CDR3 is TGCGCCAGCAGCCAAGATCAACTGGGACTAGCGGGATCTGGCGAGCAGTACTTC.

This clonotype occurred a few times. V usage is TRBV4-3 and J usage is TRBJ2-7, with 9 bases aligning to TRBD1. This CDR3 region has 13 residues. J lost 6 bases, V lost 4 bases, and 4 bases had no gene match. Germline CDR1 reads LGHNA; CDR2 reads YSLEER. CDR3 nucleotide sequence: TGCGCCAGCAGCCGGGACAGGGTGGGCGAGCAGTACTTC. Its translation is CASSRDRVGEQYF.

This clonotype was observed many times. The chain uses TRBV7-9 and TRBJ2-3, with D perhaps matching TRBD1 (6 bases). The CDR3 consists of 15 residues. Trimming left V 2 bases short and J 4 bases short, with 13 bases between. Germline CDR1 and CDR2: SEHNR and FQNEAQ (reference sequence). The CDR3 spells CASSLRGSVADTQYF. Written as DNA, the CDR3 is TGTGCCAGCAGCTTAAGGGGGAGTGTCGCAGATACGCAGTATTTT.

The sample holds many counts of this clonotype. This chain joins TRBV6-2 or TRBV6-3 and TRBJ2-2; 7 bases are a match to TRBD1. CDR1 is MNHEY, CDR2 SVGEGT, per germline. The trim removed 5 bases at V and 0 bases at J, leaving 9 bases unmatched. The CDR3 totals 17 residues. The CDR3 here is CASSTSVGTANTGELFF. As DNA, the CDR3 is TGTGCCAGCAGTACCTCCGTCGGGACAGCGAACACCGGGGAGCTGTTTTTT.

Ten or more counts support this clonotype. V gene TRBV6-5 combines with J gene TRBJ1-6; D gene ambiguous. The V end was cut by 2 bases, the J end by 9 bases, with 11 bases between. There are 14 residues in the CDR3. CDR1 and CDR2 (germline): MNHEY, SVGAGI. CDR3 DNA: TGTGCCAGCAGTTACGGGCAGTTAGGTTCACCCCTCCACTTT. This translates into CASSYGQLGSPLHF.

This clonotype was counted between two and nine times. A much larger clonotype is one base distant, so this may be a read error. V and J are TRBV5-6 and TRBJ2-2, with D unclear. Between the trimmed V and J ends, which lost 0 bases and 0 bases, there was a span of 6 bases. Germline V gene lookup returns CDR1 SGHDT and CDR2 YYEEEE. This CDR3 comprises 15 residues. The CDR3 DNA is TGTGCCAGCAGCTTGGGGTCAGCGAACACCGGGGAGCTGTTTTTT. Its protein is CASSLGSANTGELFF.